The 27 T cell receptor beta chains reported below all come from one sample, sequenced in a study of cytomegalovirus exposure and HLA in healthy donors. The primer mix had 60 Vbeta and 13 Jbeta primers. Measured with immunoSEQ multiplex PCR; TCRdb has only the in-frame clones, and not every one. The sample records roughly 200,000 clones, around 86% being singletons. Sequencing used PBMCs. The receptors were sampled from a woman aged 35 to 49 in good health and CMV-seronegative.

This clone was counted a single time. The chain carries TRBV27 and TRBJ1-1; 7 bases are shared with TRBD1. This CDR3 contains 15 residues. Germline-derived CDR1 and CDR2 are MNHEY and SMNVEV (reference sequence). V lost 6 bases to trimming and J lost 1 base; unmatched junction nucleotides: 8. CDR3 DNA: TGTGCCAGCAGAACTCTACAGGGGAGGAACACTGAAGCTTTCTTT. Its translation is CASRTLQGRNTEAFF.

The chain is built from TRBV27 and TRBJ1-2, with 8 positions matching TRBD1. J was trimmed by 8 bases and V by 0 bases; bases with no gene match: 8. CDR1 is MNHEY and CDR2 is SMNVEV in the germline V gene (reference sequence). This CDR3 has 15 amino acids. The DNA for the CDR3 is TGTGCCAGCAGTTTATCCGGACAGGGATCGTGGGGCTACACCTTC. It encodes CASSLSGQGSWGYTF.

The CDR3 coding sequence is TGTGCCAGTAGTGATCAGAATCCCTATGGCTACACCTTC. The encoded protein is CASSDQNPYGYTF. The J gene is TRBJ1-2, the V gene TRBV19; D is uncertain. The V gene's germline CDR1 is LNHDA and CDR2 SQIVND (reference sequence). The V gene lost 5 bases and the J gene lost 4 bases, with 11 bases spanning the gap. This CDR3 has 13 residues.

The chain uses TRBV27 and TRBJ1-5; weak D call: TRBD1 (5 bases). Germline values: CDR1 MNHEY, CDR2 SMNVEV (reference sequence). CDR3 length equals 12 residues. Trimming left V 3 bases short and J 7 bases short, with 7 bases between. CDR3 sequence: CASSFSGQPQHF. CDR3 nucleotide sequence: TGTGCCAGCAGTTTTTCAGGGCAGCCCCAGCATTTT.

This clone was recorded a few times. The V gene is TRBV30, the J gene TRBJ1-1, with D tentatively TRBD1 (5 bases). V was clipped by 5 bases and J by 6 bases, with 16 bases between them. From germline, CDR1 is GTSNPN and CDR2 SVGIG (reference sequence). The CDR3 spans 13 residues. The CDR3 DNA reads as TGTGCCTGGGACAAACAGGAGGGGTCTGAAGCTTTCTTT. As protein: CAWDKQEGSEAFF. The variable domain in full, completed from reference TRBV30 and TRBJ1-1, reads SQTIHQWPATLVQPVGSPLSLECTVEGTSNPNLYWYRQAAGRGLQLLFYSVGIGQISSEVPQNLSASRPQDRQFILSSKKLLLSDSGFYLCAWDKQEGSEAFFGQGTRLTVV.

This clone was counted between two and nine times. This chain joins TRBV20-1 and TRBJ1-1; D unclear. This CDR3 contains 11 residues. Germline V gives CDR1 DFQATT, CDR2 SNEGSKA (reference sequence). Trimming took off 3 bases at V and 5 bases at J, with 7 bases between the two ends. Here the CDR3 reads CSASSPTEAFF. DNA for the CDR3: TGCAGTGCTAGCTCCCCGACTGAAGCTTTCTTT.

The chain couples TRBV5-4 to TRBJ2-1, with 8 nucleotides matching TRBD1. Germline trimming cut 4 bases from V and 0 bases from J; bases unmatched to any gene: 3. The CDR3 has 15 amino acids. Germline assignment: CDR1 SGHNT and CDR2 YYREEE (reference sequence). CDR3 region: CASSLGTGSYNEQFF. The DNA of the CDR3 is TGTGCCAGCAGCCTAGGGACAGGCTCCTACAATGAGCAGTTCTTC.

The rearrangement joins TRBV28 to TRBJ1-2; D is undetermined. CDR1 and CDR2 (germline): MDHEN, SYDVKM. This CDR3 is built from 12 residues. The V end was cut by 3 bases, the J end by 8 bases, with 10 bases between. The CDR3 reads CASSFSGSGYTF. In DNA form, the CDR3 reads TGTGCCAGCAGTTTTTCAGGTTCCGGCTACACCTTC.

The CDR3 coding sequence is TGCGCCAGCAGGGTTGGGTACAACGAGGGTTACGAGCAGTACTTC. Translating it yields CASRVGYNEGYEQYF. This chain connects TRBV5-1 to TRBJ2-7; tentatively, D is TRBD2 (5 bases). From germline, CDR1 is SGHRS and CDR2 YFSETQ. Trimming removed 5 bases at V and 4 bases at J, with 19 bases between. This CDR3 is built from 15 residues.

V gene TRBV19 combines with J gene TRBJ1-1; possible D gene TRBD1, 6 bases. With 7 bases removed from V and 1 base from J, the gap between germline ends came to 13 bases. The CDR3 is 14 amino acids. In germline, CDR1 is LNHDA, CDR2 SQIVND (reference sequence). CDR3: CASTMGGPNTEAFF. The CDR3, as DNA: TGTGCCAGTACCATGGGGGGGCCGAACACTGAAGCTTTCTTT.

The rearrangement uses TRBV27 and TRBJ1-4, with a possible D match to TRBD1 (5 bases). Germline lookup yields CDR1 MNHEY and CDR2 SMNVEV (reference sequence). The CDR3 runs to 16 residues. V lost 6 bases and J 4 bases, leaving 18 bases between the germline ends. The chain's CDR3 is CASSPTTQGFNEKLFF. Here the CDR3 DNA reads TGTGCCAGCAGCCCCACCACCCAGGGCTTTAATGAAAAACTGTTTTTT.

This clone was seen a handful of times. The V gene is TRBV4-1, the J gene TRBJ2-7; D not resolved. CDR3 length equals 13 residues. CDR1 is MGHRA and CDR2 is YSYEKL in the germline V gene. The V and J ends lost 2 bases and 1 base respectively, with 6 bases between them. CDR3 sequence: CASSQTRSYEQYF. Here the CDR3 DNA reads TGCGCCAGCAGCCAAACCAGGTCCTACGAGCAGTACTTC.

This clone was seen only a few times. The chain recombines TRBV4-1 with TRBJ1-4, with D perhaps TRBD1 (5 bases). V was shortened by 2 bases and J by 6 bases, with 13 bases between the two germline ends. This CDR3 contains 15 residues. Germline CDR1 and CDR2: MGHRA and YSYEKL. Written as DNA, the CDR3 is TGCGCCAGCAGCCAAAAACCGGGACTTGATGAAAAACTGTTTTTT. It is translated as CASSQKPGLDEKLFF.

The chain recombines TRBV28 with TRBJ1-2, with D unresolved. Germline values: CDR1 MDHEN, CDR2 SYDVKM. The CDR3 length is 11 residues. V was pared by 3 bases and J by 7 bases, with 6 bases between. The CDR3 nucleotides read TGTGCCAGCAGTTTGAGCGGTGGCTACACCTTC. Its protein product is CASSLSGGYTF.

The chain combines TRBV28 with TRBJ1-5; possibly TRBD1 for D (5 bases). The germline V gene has CDR1 MDHEN and CDR2 SYDVKM. The V end lost 5 bases, the J end lost 4 bases, and 15 bases lay between the germline ends. CDR3 length: 15 amino acids. CDR3 nucleotide sequence: TGTGCCAGCAGTCCAAGGGGCGGGGGGAATCAGCCCCAGCATTTT. Its translation is CASSPRGGGNQPQHF.

V gene TRBV5-4 combines with J gene TRBJ2-1; a weak D match, TRBD2 (5 bases). With 0 bases removed from V and 4 bases from J, the gap between germline ends came to 8 bases. The CDR3 is 14 residues long. The germline CDR1 and CDR2 sequences are SGHNT and YYREEE (reference sequence). CDR3 nucleotide sequence: TGTGCCAGCAGCTTGGGAGGGCTATACAATGAGCAGTTCTTC. Its translation is CASSLGGLYNEQFF.

The V and J genes are TRBV5-1 and TRBJ2-6, with no clear D. Germline values: CDR1 SGHRS, CDR2 YFSETQ. V dropped 4 bases and J dropped 4 bases, with 9 bases sitting between them. This CDR3 region has 14 residues. The CDR3 loop reads CASSNYAGANVLTF. CDR3 coding DNA: TGCGCCAGCAGCAACTACGCCGGGGCCAACGTCCTGACTTTC.

The genes are TRBV5-1 and TRBJ1-1; tentative D call: TRBD1 (6 bases). This CDR3 is built from 13 residues. CDR1 is SGHRS, CDR2 YFSETQ, per germline. Deletions cut 4 bases from V and 4 bases from J, with 11 bases between. The CDR3 DNA follows: TGCGCCAGCAGCCTAGGACAGAGCACTGAAGCTTTCTTT. This translates into CASSLGQSTEAFF.

CDR3 loop: CAWSRGQVIEAFF. The CDR3 bases are TGTGCCTGGAGCCGGGGACAGGTCATCGAAGCTTTCTTT. V and J are TRBV30 and TRBJ1-1; TRBD1 aligns across 8 bases. Germline V CDR1 and CDR2: GTSNPN, SVGIG (reference sequence). This CDR3 is 13 amino acids long. After removal of 3 bases from V and 8 bases from J, the junction contained 8 bases not matched to a gene. Together with reference TRBV30 and TRBJ1-1, the CDR3 gives the full variable domain: SQTIHQWPATLVQPVGSPLSLECTVEGTSNPNLYWYRQAAGRGLQLLFYSVGIGQISSEVPQNLSASRPQDRQFILSSKKLLLSDSGFYLCAWSRGQVIEAFFGQGTRLTVV.

The chain uses TRBV27 and TRBJ2-1, with D tentatively TRBD2 (5 bases). Germline-derived CDR1 and CDR2 are MNHEY and SMNVEV (reference sequence). The V gene lost 6 bases and the J gene lost 12 bases, with 18 bases spanning the gap. CDR3 length: 13 residues. For the CDR3, the DNA is TGTGCCAGCAGCCTTAGGAGAGGGTCCGCGCAGTTCTTC. It is translated as CASSLRRGSAQFF.

This chain links TRBV27 with TRBJ2-7; TRBD2 aligns across 13 bases. V lost 3 bases and J lost 7; bases outside the gene matches: 3. The CDR3 is 14 residues long. Per germline, CDR1 MNHEY and CDR2 SMNVEV (reference sequence). For the CDR3, the DNA is TGTGCCAGCAGTTTGGTGGGACTAGCGGGAGAGCAGTACTTC. Translated: CASSLVGLAGEQYF.

The chain is built from TRBV19 and TRBJ2-1; 11 bases are shared with TRBD2. The CDR3 extends over 15 amino acids. Trimming took 8 bases from V and 3 from J; bases not matched to a gene: 6. Germline V CDR1 and CDR2: LNHDA, SQIVND (reference sequence). CDR3 loop: CASRVLAGGYNEQFF. DNA of the CDR3: TGTGCCAGTCGAGTCCTAGCGGGGGGCTACAATGAGCAGTTCTTC.

The chain couples TRBV5-1 to TRBJ1-6; D ambiguous. V was cut by 4 bases and J by 5 bases, with 10 bases left in between. The CDR3 has 14 residues. Looked up from germline, CDR1 is SGHRS and CDR2 is YFSETQ. CDR3 DNA: TGCGCCAGCAGCACCTCAGGTGATAATTCACCCCTCCACTTT. Protein sequence: CASSTSGDNSPLHF.

The CDR3 sequence: CASSETGPREKGYTF. The CDR3 DNA is TGTGCCAGCAGTGAGACCGGACCCCGGGAGAAGGGCTACACCTTC. The gene calls are TRBV2 and TRBJ1-2; D remains unclear. The CDR3 is 15 amino acids. CDR1 and CDR2 from the germline V gene are SNHLY and FYNNEI. V lost 3 bases to trimming and J lost 8 bases, with 19 bases between them.

Regarding this clone: Other DNA sequences in this specimen translate into the identical CDR3. The chain has TRBV7-2 and TRBJ1-1, with D possibly being TRBD1 (6 bases). Trimming took 5 bases from V and 2 from J, leaving 12 bases between them. Germline V CDR1 and CDR2: SGHTA, FQGNSA. The CDR3 is 14 amino acids. DNA of the CDR3: TGTGCCAGCAGCCTAAGGACAGCTAACACTGAAGCTTTCTTT. As protein: CASSLRTANTEAFF.

The V and J genes are TRBV19 and TRBJ2-5; possibly TRBD2 for D (5 bases). Trimming shortened V by 5 bases and J by 9 bases, and 22 bases separated the two germline ends. This CDR3 region has 15 residues. Germline CDR1 and CDR2: LNHDA and SQIVND (reference sequence). CDR3 sequence reads: CASSAATRGVVAQYF. The CDR3 DNA follows: TGTGCCAGTAGTGCTGCTACCCGGGGTGTAGTGGCCCAGTACTTC.

V gene TRBV25-1 combines with J gene TRBJ2-3; D is unresolved. The length of the CDR3 is 14 residues. V lost 0 bases and J 3 bases, leaving 7 bases between the germline ends. In germline, CDR1 is MGHDK, CDR2 SYGVNS. CDR3 sequence reads: CASSEYRSTDTQYF. The CDR3 DNA is TGTGCCAGCAGTGAATATCGGTCAACAGATACGCAGTATTTT.